This T cell receptor beta chain stems from a study of immune characterization of retroperitoneal liposarcoma. TCRdb re-analysed the PCR reads in MiXCR, keeping a single row per CDR3 protein. The table lists roughly 4,000 distinct CDR3 sequences, 30% to 35% of them singletons. Trimming left V 8 bases short and J 10 bases short, with 11 bases between. This CDR3 region has 11 residues. Germline CDR1 reads MNHGY; CDR2 reads SAAAGT. This TCR was recovered from a female donor with retroperitoneal liposarcoma. The gene calls are TRBV6-8 and TRBJ1-4, with a weak D call TRBD1 (5 bases). The sequenced material came from blood. CDR3 DNA: TGTGCCAGCGGGCTGGGGGGAAAACTGTTTTTT. Translating it yields CASGLGGKLFF.